The entry below gives a single T cell receptor (beta chain) sequence along with its context. TCRdb keeps only in-frame clones here, not all; method: immunoSEQ multiplex PCR. The sample lists approximately 97,000 clones, 90% to 95% seen once, with 1.5% to 2% in the top ten. This specimen comes from a study of T cell changes during pregnancy in multiple sclerosis. With 3 bases clipped from V and 5 bases from J, the junction kept 6 bases outside the gene matches. Germline loops: CDR1 LNHNV, CDR2 YYDKDF (reference sequence). CDR3 length: 15 residues. This clonotype originated in a female donor in good health, enrolled as a control in a pregnancy study. The rearrangement links TRBV15 to TRBJ1-5; TRBD1 matches at 8 bases. This material consisted of peripheral blood, taken after pregnancy. The CDR3 DNA reads as TGTGCCACCAGCAGCGGGACAGGTCTTGATCAGCCCCAGCATTTT. The encoded protein is CATSSGTGLDQPQHF.